This T cell receptor beta chain was profiled in a study of T cell changes during pregnancy in multiple sclerosis. TCRdb keeps only in-frame clones here, not all; method: immunoSEQ multiplex PCR. The sample includes tens of thousands of clones, 85% to 95% of them seen just once. Looked up from germline, CDR1 is LNHNV and CDR2 is YYDKDF (reference sequence). Trimming left V 11 bases short and J 1 base short, with 12 bases between. The CDR3 is 13 residues long. The chain combines TRBV15 with TRBJ1-5; possibly TRBD1 for D (5 bases). The sequencing here drew on peripheral blood, taken in the second trimester of pregnancy. The origin of this receptor is a female donor in good health, enrolled as a control in a pregnancy study. This CDR3 reads CALAQGSNQPQHF. The CDR3 coding sequence is TGTGCCTTAGCTCAGGGAAGCAATCAGCCCCAGCATTTT.